Presented here are 2 T cell receptor beta chains from one specimen sequenced in a study of OX40 agonist ivuxolimab in advanced cancers. Profiled with immunoSEQ multiplex PCR; TCRdb holds only in-frame clones, not every one. This table has about 68,000 clones, around 80% appearing once. This material consisted of CD4+ or CD8+ T cells sorted from blood, taken in a trial of the OX40 agonist ivuxolimab. The receptor set was obtained from an adult with an advanced solid tumor such as melanoma, head and neck, liver or kidney cancer.

The gene calls are TRBV5-4 and TRBJ2-7, with D possibly matching TRBD1 (6 bases). V was shortened by 2 bases and J by 3 bases, with 12 bases between the two germline ends. Germline-derived CDR1 and CDR2 are SGHNT and YYREEE (reference sequence). This CDR3 has 14 amino acids. The CDR3 region is CASSFNRDNYEQYF. Here the CDR3 DNA reads TGTGCCAGCAGCTTCAACCGGGACAACTACGAGCAGTACTTC.

The rearrangement uses TRBV19 and TRBJ2-7; TRBD1 or TRBD2 may be the D gene (5 bases each). V was cut by 1 base and J by 2 bases, with 9 bases left in between. The CDR3 covers 14 residues. Germline CDR1 and CDR2: LNHDA and SQIVND (reference sequence). CDR3 residues: CASSIAGLPYEQYF. CDR3 in DNA: TGTGCCAGTAGTATAGCGGGGCTCCCCTACGAGCAGTACTTC.